This is a list of T cell receptor beta chains from one sample in a study of T cell responses to AZD1222 COVID-19 vaccine. Some clones are missing from TCRdb's copy, which holds only in-frame ones; the method was immunoSEQ multiplex PCR. The sample gives 130,000 to 150,000 clones, around 89% of which show up once; more than 12% is in the top ten. Sequencing used peripheral blood, obtained on day 0 of AZD1222 vaccination. The source of these receptors is an adult in good health. Each CDR3 is given with its conserved first and last residue. The order of the fields is clone size, CDR3 length, J gene, D gene, V gene, CDR3 protein, CDR3 DNA. D genes are given only for firm matches. Clone size is stated in some rows and not others, as once, few, many or a class when expanded.

clone size: .; CDR3 length: 12; J gene: TRBJ1-1; D gene: .; V gene: TRBV5-5; CDR3 protein: CASSQISREAFF; CDR3 DNA: TGTGCCAGCAGCCAAATCTCCAGGGAAGCTTTCTTT
clone size: .; CDR3 length: 14; J gene: TRBJ1-2; D gene: TRBD1; V gene: TRBV19; CDR3 protein: CASRTSTGGYGYTF; CDR3 DNA: TGTGCCAGTAGAACCTCGACAGGGGGCTATGGCTACACCTTC
clone size: .; CDR3 length: 15; J gene: TRBJ2-3; D gene: .; V gene: TRBV7-3; CDR3 protein: CASSLQWGPTDTQYF; CDR3 DNA: TGTGCCAGCAGCTTACAGTGGGGGCCCACAGATACGCAGTATTTT
clone size: .; CDR3 length: 12; J gene: TRBJ1-1; D gene: .; V gene: TRBV6-6; CDR3 protein: CASGTQGTEAFF; CDR3 DNA: TGTGCCAGCGGAACACAGGGCACTGAAGCTTTCTTT
clone size: .; CDR3 length: 17; J gene: TRBJ2-2; D gene: TRBD2; V gene: TRBV7-3; CDR3 protein: CASSLSPSGGITGELFF; CDR3 DNA: TGTGCCAGCAGCTTAAGTCCTAGCGGGGGGATCACCGGGGAGCTGTTTTTT
clone size: .; CDR3 length: 16; J gene: TRBJ1-2; D gene: .; V gene: TRBV6-6; CDR3 protein: CASSYSRQPLNYGYTF; CDR3 DNA: TGTGCCAGCAGTTACTCGAGGCAGCCGCTAAACTATGGCTACACCTTC
clone size: .; CDR3 length: 14; J gene: TRBJ2-1; D gene: TRBD1; V gene: TRBV6-6; CDR3 protein: CASRLGQGANEQFF; CDR3 DNA: TGTGCCAGCAGGCTAGGACAGGGGGCAAATGAGCAGTTCTTC
clone size: .; CDR3 length: 15; J gene: TRBJ1-1; D gene: .; V gene: TRBV5-1; CDR3 protein: CASSLEGSSTWWAFF; CDR3 DNA: TGCGCCAGCAGCTTGGAGGGCAGCTCTACCTGGTGGGCTTTCTTT
clone size: .; CDR3 length: 17; J gene: TRBJ1-3; D gene: TRBD1; V gene: TRBV4-1; CDR3 protein: CASSQWSRTGFGNTIYF; CDR3 DNA: TGCGCCAGCAGCCAATGGTCCCGGACAGGGTTTGGAAACACCATATATTTT
clone size: .; CDR3 length: 12; J gene: TRBJ1-2; D gene: .; V gene: TRBV15; CDR3 protein: CATSRARDGYTF; CDR3 DNA: TGTGCCACCAGCAGAGCTAGGGATGGCTACACCTTC
clone size: .; CDR3 length: 12; J gene: TRBJ1-4; D gene: .; V gene: TRBV10-3; CDR3 protein: CAIRGNGEKLFF; CDR3 DNA: TGTGCCATAAGAGGAAACGGAGAAAAACTGTTTTTT
clone size: few; CDR3 length: 15; J gene: TRBJ2-7; D gene: .; V gene: TRBV7-9; CDR3 protein: CASSRQGGIPYEQYF; CDR3 DNA: TGTGCCAGCAGCCGCCAGGGGGGGATCCCCTACGAGCAGTACTTC
clone size: few; CDR3 length: 16; J gene: TRBJ2-2; D gene: .; V gene: TRBV6-5; CDR3 protein: CASSYSWDPNTGELFF; CDR3 DNA: TGTGCCAGCAGTTACTCCTGGGACCCTAACACCGGGGAGCTGTTTTTT
clone size: .; CDR3 length: 15; J gene: TRBJ1-5; D gene: TRBD1; V gene: TRBV6-5; CDR3 protein: CASSYSRQGNQPQHF; CDR3 DNA: TGTGCCAGCAGTTACTCTCGACAGGGGAATCAGCCCCAGCATTTT
clone size: .; CDR3 length: 11; J gene: TRBJ2-7; D gene: .; V gene: TRBV20-1; CDR3 protein: CSAREAYEQYF; CDR3 DNA: TGCAGTGCTAGGGAGGCCTACGAGCAGTACTTC
clone size: few; CDR3 length: 16; J gene: TRBJ2-1; D gene: TRBD1; V gene: TRBV15; CDR3 protein: CATQNADRGQVNEQFF; CDR3 DNA: TGTGCCACCCAGAACGCCGACAGGGGGCAGGTCAATGAGCAGTTCTTC
clone size: .; CDR3 length: 11; J gene: TRBJ1-2; D gene: .; V gene: TRBV30; CDR3 protein: CAWSATLSSTF; CDR3 DNA: TGTGCCTGGAGTGCCACTCTTTCCTCCACCTTC
clone size: once; CDR3 length: 18; J gene: TRBJ1-4; D gene: TRBD1; V gene: TRBV4-2; CDR3 protein: CASSQSDRGRGGLQKLFF; CDR3 DNA: TGTGCCAGCAGCCAATCGGACAGGGGGCGCGGTGGTTTGCAAAAACTGTTTTTT
clone size: .; CDR3 length: 17; J gene: TRBJ2-4; D gene: TRBD2; V gene: TRBV29-1; CDR3 protein: CSVVRGSGGAVRGIQYF; CDR3 DNA: TGCAGCGTTGTTCGCGGAAGCGGGGGGGCAGTTCGGGGCATTCAGTACTTC
clone size: .; CDR3 length: 13; J gene: TRBJ2-2; D gene: .; V gene: TRBV4-3; CDR3 protein: CASSQVKAGELFF; CDR3 DNA: TGCGCCAGCAGCCAAGTAAAAGCCGGGGAGCTGTTTTTT
clone size: .; CDR3 length: 14; J gene: TRBJ1-1; D gene: TRBD1; V gene: TRBV28; CDR3 protein: CASSSTGWNTEAFF; CDR3 DNA: TGTGCCAGCAGTTCGACAGGGTGGAACACTGAAGCTTTCTTT
clone size: once; CDR3 length: 17; J gene: TRBJ2-2; D gene: TRBD1; V gene: TRBV12-5; CDR3 protein: CASGFRQGPANTGELFF; CDR3 DNA: TGTGCTAGTGGTTTCCGACAGGGGCCCGCGAACACCGGGGAGCTGTTTTTT
clone size: .; CDR3 length: 15; J gene: TRBJ2-5; D gene: TRBD1; V gene: TRBV18; CDR3 protein: CASSPRQGGQETQYF; CDR3 DNA: TGTGCCAGCTCACCTCGACAGGGGGGCCAAGAGACCCAGTACTTC
clone size: .; CDR3 length: 14; J gene: TRBJ1-2; D gene: .; V gene: TRBV2; CDR3 protein: CASRTPGADYGYTF; CDR3 DNA: TGTGCCAGCAGGACCCCGGGGGCGGACTATGGCTACACCTTC
clone size: .; CDR3 length: 13; J gene: TRBJ1-2; D gene: .; V gene: TRBV19; CDR3 protein: CASSIQVNYGYTF; CDR3 DNA: TGTGCCAGTAGTATACAGGTTAACTATGGCTACACCTTC
clone size: .; CDR3 length: 12; J gene: TRBJ1-3; D gene: .; V gene: TRBV12-3/TRBV12-4; CDR3 protein: CASSLTGNTIYF; CDR3 DNA: TGTGCCAGCAGTTTAACTGGAAACACCATATATTTT
clone size: .; CDR3 length: 13; J gene: TRBJ1-1; D gene: .; V gene: TRBV2; CDR3 protein: CASSTTMNTEAFF; CDR3 DNA: TGTGCCAGCAGTACCACGATGAACACTGAAGCTTTCTTT
clone size: .; CDR3 length: 15; J gene: TRBJ2-2; D gene: TRBD1; V gene: TRBV5-1; CDR3 protein: CASRSTGGYTGELFF; CDR3 DNA: TGCGCCAGCAGAAGTACAGGGGGGTACACCGGGGAGCTGTTTTTT
clone size: few; CDR3 length: 13; J gene: TRBJ2-7; D gene: TRBD1; V gene: TRBV7-9; CDR3 protein: CASSRQGVYEQYF; CDR3 DNA: TGTGCCAGCAGCCGACAGGGGGTCTACGAGCAGTACTTC
clone size: .; CDR3 length: 18; J gene: TRBJ2-3; D gene: TRBD2; V gene: TRBV9; CDR3 protein: CASSVETPSGAFTDTQYF; CDR3 DNA: TGTGCCAGCAGCGTGGAAACTCCTAGCGGGGCTTTCACAGATACGCAGTATTTT